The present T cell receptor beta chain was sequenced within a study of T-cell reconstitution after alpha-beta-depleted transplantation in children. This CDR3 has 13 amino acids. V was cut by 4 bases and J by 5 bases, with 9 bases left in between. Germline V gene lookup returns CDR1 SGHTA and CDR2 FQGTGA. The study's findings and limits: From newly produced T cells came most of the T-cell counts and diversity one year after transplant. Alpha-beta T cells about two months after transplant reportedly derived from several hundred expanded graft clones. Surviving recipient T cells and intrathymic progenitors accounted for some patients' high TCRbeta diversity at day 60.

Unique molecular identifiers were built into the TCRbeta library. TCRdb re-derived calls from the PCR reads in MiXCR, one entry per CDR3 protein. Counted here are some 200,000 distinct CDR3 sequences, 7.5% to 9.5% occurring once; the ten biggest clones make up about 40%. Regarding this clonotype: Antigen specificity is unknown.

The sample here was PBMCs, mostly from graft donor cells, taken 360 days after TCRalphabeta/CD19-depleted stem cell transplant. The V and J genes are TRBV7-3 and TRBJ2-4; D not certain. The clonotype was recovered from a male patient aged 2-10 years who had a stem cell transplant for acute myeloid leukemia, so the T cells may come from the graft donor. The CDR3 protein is CASSSGPQNIQYF. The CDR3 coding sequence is TGTGCCAGCAGCTCAGGTCCCCAAAACATTCAGTACTTC.